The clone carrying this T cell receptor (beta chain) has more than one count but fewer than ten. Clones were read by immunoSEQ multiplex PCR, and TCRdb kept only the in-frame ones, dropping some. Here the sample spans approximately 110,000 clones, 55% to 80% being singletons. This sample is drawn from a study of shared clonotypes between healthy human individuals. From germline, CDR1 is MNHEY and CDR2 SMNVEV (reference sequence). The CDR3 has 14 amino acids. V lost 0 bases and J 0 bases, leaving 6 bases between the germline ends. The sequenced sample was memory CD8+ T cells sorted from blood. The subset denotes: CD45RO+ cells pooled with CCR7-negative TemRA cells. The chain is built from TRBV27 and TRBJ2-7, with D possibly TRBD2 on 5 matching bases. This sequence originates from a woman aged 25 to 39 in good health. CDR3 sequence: CASSLSGSSYEQYF. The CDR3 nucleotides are TGTGCCAGCAGTTTATCGGGGAGCTCCTACGAGCAGTACTTC.